The 8 T cell receptor beta chains below all came from one sample that was sequenced in a study of radiotherapy plus CTLA-4 blockade in lung cancer. Libraries were prepared by immunoSEQ multiplex PCR; TCRdb keeps only in-frame clonotypes and omits some of them. The sample includes 50,000 to 65,000 clones, 77% of them seen just once. The sequenced sample was peripheral blood, obtained from a patient treated with radiotherapy plus ipilimumab. Source of these receptors: a human donor with non-small cell lung cancer whose response to radiotherapy plus ipilimumab could not be evaluated.

The chain recombines TRBV25-1 with TRBJ2-3, with 10 bases matching TRBD2. The CDR3 has 15 amino acids. V lost 4 bases, J lost 2 bases, and 3 bases stayed unmatched. Germline V gene sequence: CDR1 MGHDK, CDR2 SYGVNS. The CDR3 region is CASSVLAGITDTQYF. As DNA, the CDR3 is TGTGCCAGCAGTGTACTAGCGGGGATCACAGATACGCAGTATTTT.

The CDR3 DNA reads TGTGCCAGCTCAAGTAGCAGCACAGATACGCAGTATTTT. Translated, it gives CASSSSSTDTQYF. V usage is TRBV18 and J usage is TRBJ2-3; unclear D gene. CDR1 KGHSH and CDR2 LQKENI come from the germline V gene. The germline V and J ends were trimmed by 5 bases and 0 bases, with 6 bases remaining between them. The CDR3 runs to 13 residues.

V usage is TRBV19 and J usage is TRBJ1-3; D remains unclear. The germline CDR1 and CDR2 sequences are LNHDA and SQIVND (reference sequence). CDR3 length: 12 amino acids. V lost 4 bases and J lost 6, with 7 bases in between. CDR3: CASSTVANTIYF. The CDR3 coding sequence is TGTGCCAGTAGTACCGTGGCAAACACCATATATTTT.

The chain combines TRBV18 with TRBJ1-4; D is undetermined. Trimming removed 2 bases from V and 10 bases from J, with 20 bases in between. CDR3 length equals 16 residues. From germline, CDR1 is KGHSH and CDR2 LQKENI. CDR3 coding DNA: TGTGCCAGCTCACCAGCGGGCCCACCGATCTATGGAAAACTGTTTTTT. This encodes CASSPAGPPIYGKLFF.

The chain couples TRBV7-3 to TRBJ2-5, with TRBD1 matching 8 bases. Germline trimming cut 2 bases from V and 3 bases from J; bases unmatched to any gene: 5. Per germline, CDR1 SGHTA and CDR2 FQGTGA. The CDR3 contains 15 residues. This CDR3 is CASSLGLTGEETQYF. The CDR3 nucleotides read TGTGCCAGCAGCTTAGGCCTGACAGGGGAAGAGACCCAGTACTTC.

This chain links TRBV28 with TRBJ2-2; possible D gene TRBD1, 5 bases. This CDR3 spans 14 amino acids. Germline V lookup: CDR1 MDHEN, CDR2 SYDVKM. The V end was cut by 4 bases, the J end by 6 bases, with 12 bases between. CDR3: CASSWGSGSGELFF. The CDR3 DNA reads as TGTGCCAGCAGTTGGGGCTCGGGCTCCGGGGAGCTGTTTTTT.

This clone has only a few counts. The rearrangement joins TRBV29-1 to TRBJ2-1, with 9 positions matching TRBD1. The CDR3 sequence is 17 residues long. Per germline, CDR1 SQVTM and CDR2 ANQGSEA. J lost 9 bases, V lost 0 bases, and 15 bases had no gene match. CDR3 amino acids: CSVEDLERGTGLGEQFF. CDR3 coding DNA: TGCAGCGTTGAAGATTTGGAAAGGGGGACAGGGTTGGGTGAGCAGTTCTTC.

The chain's CDR3 is CASSVAGGLGTDTQYF. CDR3 bases: TGTGCCAGCAGCGTAGCGGGGGGACTCGGCACAGATACGCAGTATTTT. V gene TRBV9 combines with J gene TRBJ2-3; 7 nucleotides align to TRBD2. Looked up from germline, CDR1 is SGDLS and CDR2 is YYNGEE. The trim removed 0 bases at V and 1 base at J, leaving 5 bases unmatched. This CDR3 spans 16 amino acids.